These T cell receptor beta chains were read from a single sample in a study of Ad26.COV2.S vaccination and SARS-CoV-2 variants. Produced via immunoSEQ multiplex PCR; TCRdb's table is partial and in-frame only. Of 430,000 or so clones in the sample, roughly 89% were seen once. The sample consisted of peripheral blood, taken in a trial of Ad26.COV2.S vaccine versus placebo. Receptors originate from a person aged 18-65 years who received the Ad26.COV2.S COVID-19 vaccine or a placebo. The CDR3 runs from the conserved cysteine through the conserved F or W. A D gene is named only where the DNA matches it firmly. Not every row has a clone size; where given, it reads once, few, many or a size class.

TRBV11-1	.	once	TRBJ2-2	CASGGDRFTGELFF	TGTGCCTCGGGGGGGGACAGATTCACCGGGGAGCTGTTTTTT
TRBV11-3	TRBD2	once	TRBJ2-3	CASSLGRLAGGTDTQYF	TGTGCCAGCAGCTTAGGCCGACTAGCGGGAGGGACAGATACGCAGTATTTT
TRBV5-1	TRBD2	.	TRBJ2-5	CASSFMTSGIQETQYF	TGCGCCAGCAGCTTTATGACTAGCGGAATTCAAGAGACCCAGTACTTC
TRBV28	.	.	TRBJ1-1	CATITRYPPSRSRNTEAFF	TGTGCCACCATCACCCGATACCCCCCATCAAGGTCCCGAAACACTGAAGCTTTCTTT
TRBV5-5	TRBD2	.	TRBJ2-1	CASNPLARSSYNEQFF	TGTGCCAGCAACCCACTAGCGAGAAGCTCCTACAATGAGCAGTTCTTC
TRBV21-1	.	.	TRBJ2-2	CASSLTSKRRLFF	TGTGCCAGCAGCTTAACGTCCAAACGGAGGCTGTTTTTT
TRBV6-2/TRBV6-3	.	.	TRBJ1-5	CASSYRSHNSNQPQHF	TGTGCCAGCAGTTACCGGTCGCACAATAGCAATCAGCCCCAGCATTTT
TRBV5-1	TRBD2	.	TRBJ2-2	CASSLLYGGLAGTGELFF	TGCGCCAGCAGCTTGCTGTACGGGGGACTAGCGGGCACCGGGGAGCTGTTTTTT
TRBV7-2	.	.	TRBJ2-3	CASSFGIPGTDTQYF	TGTGCCAGCAGCTTTGGGATTCCCGGAACAGATACGCAGTATTTT
TRBV30	TRBD1	.	TRBJ1-6	CAWSVTGDSPLHF	TGTGCCTGGAGTGTGACAGGGGATTCACCCCTCCACTTT
TRBV15	.	.	TRBJ1-5	CATSSGFGAYSNQPQHF	TGTGCCACCAGCAGTGGTTTTGGGGCTTATAGCAATCAGCCCCAGCATTTT
TRBV19	.	.	TRBJ2-3	CASSALVQSTDTQYF	TGTGCCAGTAGTGCACTAGTACAAAGCACAGATACGCAGTATTTT
TRBV11-3	.	few	TRBJ2-1	CASSHGGSYNEQFF	TGTGCCAGCAGCCACGGGGGCTCCTACAATGAGCAGTTCTTC
TRBV5-6	.	.	TRBJ1-3	CASSLSFVFSSGNTIYF	TGTGCCAGCAGCTTGTCGTTCGTCTTCTCCTCTGGAAACACCATATATTTT
TRBV7-2	TRBD1	once	TRBJ1-2	CASSFWDREYGYTF	TGTGCCAGCAGCTTTTGGGACAGGGAGTATGGCTACACCTTC
TRBV7-3	TRBD1	.	TRBJ2-4	CASSSPRRVRTGEDIQYF	TGTGCCAGCAGCTCCCCCAGGCGGGTCAGGACAGGGGAGGACATTCAGTACTTC
TRBV24-1	TRBD1	.	TRBJ2-1	CATSDPRPTGATYNEQFF	TGTGCCACCAGTGACCCAAGACCGACAGGGGCTACCTACAATGAGCAGTTCTTC
TRBV30	TRBD1	.	TRBJ2-7	CASGQGSSYEQYF	TGTGCCTCGGGACAGGGGAGCTCCTACGAGCAGTACTTC
TRBV15	.	.	TRBJ1-1	CATSGGWVGTEAFF	TGTGCCACCAGCGGAGGTTGGGTAGGCACTGAAGCTTTCTTT
TRBV6-5	.	.	TRBJ2-2	CASRRSGANTGELFF	TGTGCCAGCCGTCGGTCAGGCGCGAACACCGGGGAGCTGTTTTTT
TRBV10-3	.	.	TRBJ1-4	CAISPLGGNEKLFF	TGTGCCATCAGCCCGTTAGGGGGGAATGAAAAACTGTTTTTT
TRBV7-2	.	.	TRBJ1-6	CASSERQLNNSPLHF	TGTGCCAGCAGCGAGAGACAGCTTAATAATTCACCCCTCCACTTT
TRBV5-6	TRBD1	.	TRBJ2-1	CASSLGRTGNNEQFF	TGTGCCAGCAGCTTGGGTCGGACAGGGAATAATGAGCAGTTCTTC
TRBV2	TRBD1	once	TRBJ2-2	CASRGTGPGELFF	TGTGCCAGCAGGGGGACAGGGCCCGGGGAGCTGTTTTTT
TRBV5-1	.	.	TRBJ2-2	CASSLLNTGELFF	TGCGCCAGCAGCTTGCTCAACACCGGGGAGCTGTTTTTT
TRBV7-2	.	.	TRBJ1-2	CASSLAPYGYTF	TGTGCCAGCAGCTTAGCTCCCTATGGCTACACCTTC
TRBV7-3	.	.	TRBJ2-3	CASSKRSPDTQYF	TGTGCCAGCAGCAAAAGATCACCCGATACGCAGTATTTT
TRBV11-3	.	.	TRBJ2-1	CASSSPTNEQFF	TGTGCCAGCAGCTCCCCCACCAATGAGCAGTTCTTC
TRBV3-1/TRBV3-2	.	.	TRBJ2-2	CASSRPGWGTGELFF	TGTGCCAGCAGCCGGCCGGGTTGGGGGACCGGGGAGCTGTTTTTT
TRBV5-1	.	.	TRBJ2-6	CASSWGGVSSGANVLTF	TGCGCCAGCAGCTGGGGTGGGGTTAGCTCTGGGGCCAACGTCCTGACTTTC
TRBV11-3	TRBD1	.	TRBJ2-1	CASSPRTGNEQFF	TGTGCCAGCAGCCCCAGGACAGGCAATGAGCAGTTCTTC
TRBV7-2	TRBD2	.	TRBJ2-2	CASSRSRLADTGELFF	TGTGCCAGCAGCCGTAGCCGACTAGCGGACACCGGGGAGCTGTTTTTT
TRBV27	TRBD1	.	TRBJ2-1	CASTQTGNYNEQFF	TGTGCCAGCACCCAGACAGGGAACTACAATGAGCAGTTCTTC
TRBV28	.	.	TRBJ2-7	CASSFGDHYSYEQYF	TGTGCCAGCAGTTTTGGAGATCATTACTCCTACGAGCAGTACTTC
TRBV7-2	TRBD1	.	TRBJ2-1	CASRKTGTGGSYNEQFF	TGTGCCAGCAGGAAAACCGGGACAGGGGGTTCCTACAATGAGCAGTTCTTC
TRBV5-3	TRBD2	.	TRBJ2-3	CARSFAFNGLAGEWADTQYF	TGTGCCAGAAGCTTCGCATTTAACGGACTAGCGGGAGAATGGGCAGATACGCAGTATTTT
TRBV6-1	.	.	TRBJ1-5	CASSDRPSGGQPQHF	TGTGCCAGCAGTGATCGGCCGTCTGGAGGGCAGCCCCAGCATTTT
TRBV5-6	TRBD1	.	TRBJ1-5	CASSLGQGGQPQHF	TGTGCCAGCAGCTTGGGGCAGGGGGGGCAGCCCCAGCATTTT
TRBV2	.	.	TRBJ2-7	CASTELAGASSYEQYF	TGTGCCAGCACCGAACTCGCGGGGGCAAGCTCCTACGAGCAGTACTTC
TRBV4-1	.	once	TRBJ1-4	CASSQWRGEKLFF	TGCGCCAGCAGCCAATGGAGGGGTGAAAAACTGTTTTTT
TRBV6-6	TRBD1	.	TRBJ1-5	CASSQGANQPQHF	TGTGCCAGCAGCCAGGGGGCAAATCAGCCCCAGCATTTT
TRBV9	.	.	TRBJ2-5	CASSVSSGRTFVETQYF	TGTGCCAGCAGCGTATCTTCAGGGAGGACCTTCGTGGAGACCCAGTACTTC
TRBV7-9	.	.	TRBJ2-7	CAYSTGAASEQYF	TGTGCCTACAGCACGGGGGCGGCTTCCGAGCAGTACTTC
TRBV6-2/TRBV6-3	TRBD1	once	TRBJ1-5	CASSDRDRRNSNQPQHF	TGTGCCAGCAGTGACCGGGACAGAAGAAATAGCAATCAGCCCCAGCATTTT
TRBV5-1	.	.	TRBJ2-6	CASESLSGANVLTF	TGCGCCAGCGAATCCCTCTCTGGGGCCAACGTCCTGACTTTC
TRBV19	.	.	TRBJ1-5	CASWDIGSNQPQHF	TGTGCCAGTTGGGATATCGGTAGCAATCAGCCCCAGCATTTT
TRBV7-6	.	.	TRBJ2-5	CASSLGLRRETQYF	TGTGCCAGCAGCTTAGGACTCCGACGGGAGACCCAGTACTTC
TRBV11-3	TRBD1	.	TRBJ1-3	CASSRDRARNTIYF	TGTGCCAGCAGTCGCGACAGGGCTCGAAACACCATATATTTT
TRBV5-4	.	.	TRBJ2-2	CASSSEVFTGELFF	TGTGCCAGCAGCTCGGAGGTGTTCACCGGGGAGCTGTTTTTT
TRBV20-1	.	.	TRBJ1-1	CSATREAFF	TGCAGTGCTACCCGAGAAGCTTTCTTT
TRBV5-1	TRBD1	.	TRBJ2-7	CASSFWGTGNAEQYF	TGCGCCAGCAGCTTCTGGGGGACAGGGAACGCCGAGCAGTACTTC
TRBV5-1	TRBD2	once	TRBJ2-3	CASSLTSGTDTQYF	TGCGCCAGCAGCTTGACTAGCGGTACAGATACGCAGTATTTT
TRBV5-5	.	.	TRBJ2-1	CASTDPGGPPWNEQFF	TGTGCCAGTACTGACCCCGGGGGGCCCCCCTGGAATGAGCAGTTCTTC